This section outlines one TCR beta chain sequence together with its context. Authors' data handling: Cell counts per sample came from amplifying reference gene primers. The table came from immunoSEQ multiplex PCR; TCRdb's copy has only in-frame clones and leaves some out. The DNA gave D and trimming, while V, J and clone size come from that table. The sample records 250,000 to 300,000 clones, around 82% being singletons. This CDR3 comprises 16 residues. Germline CDR1 is SGDLS and CDR2 is YYNGEE. The ends were cut back, 4 bases at V and 3 bases at J, with 19 bases in the middle. This sample stems from a study of blood T cell repertoires in COVID-19. Study overall: COVID-19 samples from acute and convalescent phases originated in the United States, Italy and Spain. The cDNA or gDNA used as material had been derived from T cells, B-cell-depleted T cells, or PBMCs.

The rearrangement links TRBV9 to TRBJ1-1; maybe TRBD1 (6 bases). The receptor was derived from a woman between 18 and 29 years old with acute or convalescent COVID-19. The sequenced material came from peripheral blood. This chain's CDR3 is CASSSSGGRVDTEAFF. CDR3 sequence (DNA): TGTGCCAGCAGCTCCTCCGGGGGGCGCGTCGACACTGAAGCTTTCTTT.